One sample yielded the 19 T cell receptor beta chains listed below, sequenced in a study of blood T cell repertoires in COVID-19. The data were produced by immunoSEQ multiplex PCR, yet TCRdb's version contains in-frame clones alone and is incomplete. The table shows 250,000 to 400,000 clones, with about nine tenths occurring only once. Sequencing used PBMCs or T cells enriched from blood (not recorded which). The receptors stem from a man aged 55 to 70 who had recovered from COVID-19.

The rearrangement uses TRBV5-1 and TRBJ2-3; 7 bases map to TRBD2. Germline V CDR1 and CDR2: SGHRS, YFSETQ. J gave up 3 bases and V 4 bases, and 5 bases lay outside the gene matches. This CDR3 contains 14 residues. CDR3 DNA: TGCGCCAGCAGCCGTGGGGGGGTTACAGATACGCAGTATTTT. Amino acids: CASSRGGVTDTQYF.

V usage is TRBV6-1 and J usage is TRBJ1-4; D is uncertain. The germline CDR1 and CDR2 sequences are MNHNS and SASEGT. This CDR3 spans 14 amino acids. Trimming took 1 base from V and 4 from J, leaving 7 bases between them. This CDR3 is CASSEGLINEKLFF. In nucleotides, the CDR3 is TGTGCCAGCAGTGAAGGGCTCATTAATGAAAAACTGTTTTTT.

The rearrangement links TRBV6-5 to TRBJ2-1, with 8 bases identical to TRBD2. The junction had 7 bases not matched to a gene; V was cut back by 7 bases and J by 5 bases. The V gene's germline CDR1 is MNHEY and CDR2 SVGAGI. The CDR3 runs 14 residues. The CDR3 loop reads CASNAGRGNNEQFF. CDR3 in DNA: TGTGCCAGCAATGCCGGGAGGGGAAACAATGAGCAGTTCTTC.

The genes are TRBV6-2 or TRBV6-3 and TRBJ1-1, with D possibly TRBD1 on 5 matching bases. This CDR3 contains 12 residues. V was cut by 5 bases and J by 3 bases, with 7 bases left in between. Germline-derived CDR1 and CDR2 are MNHEY and SVGEGT. This CDR3 is CASSQGYTEAFF. CDR3 DNA: TGTGCCAGCAGTCAGGGTTACACTGAAGCTTTCTTT.

This clone was found once. Additional DNA sequences in this sample encode the identical CDR3. V gene TRBV2 combines with J gene TRBJ1-4; 8 bases match TRBD1. The CDR3 has 13 amino acids. The V and J ends lost 6 bases and 8 bases, in that order; junction bases with no gene match: 5. The V gene's germline CDR1 is SNHLY and CDR2 FYNNEI. The CDR3 is CASSRTGGEKLFF. The CDR3 region has the DNA TGTGCCAGCAGCAGAACAGGGGGGGAAAAACTGTTTTTT.

The chain links TRBV7-8 to TRBJ2-2, with D possibly TRBD2 on 6 matching bases. CDR1 and CDR2 (germline): SGHVS, FQNEAQ. V was cut by 5 bases and J by 2 bases, with 12 bases left in between. This CDR3 region has 15 residues. CDR3 sequence: CASSLTGANTGELFF. The CDR3 nucleotides are TGTGCCAGCAGCCTAACGGGAGCAAACACCGGGGAGCTGTTTTTT. The whole variable domain, remainder taken from reference TRBV7-8 and TRBJ2-2, is GAGVSQSPRYKVAKRGQDVALRCDPISGHVSLFWYQQALGQGPEFLTYFQNEAQLDKSGLPSDRFFAERPEGSVSTLKIQRTQQEDSAVYLCASSLTGANTGELFFGEGSRLTVL.

V is TRBV2 and J is TRBJ1-1; D unresolved. V lost 7 bases to trimming and J lost 0 bases, with 12 bases between them. Germline-derived CDR1 and CDR2 are SNHLY and FYNNEI. The CDR3 contains 14 residues. CDR3 region: CASITALMNTEAFF. The CDR3 DNA follows: TGTGCCAGCATTACAGCCCTAATGAACACTGAAGCTTTCTTT.

CDR3 sequence: CASSEPSGGAVTGELFF. The CDR3 nucleotides are TGTGCCAGCAGCGAACCTTCGGGAGGAGCGGTCACCGGGGAGCTGTTTTTT. This chain links TRBV6-2 or TRBV6-3 with TRBJ2-2; 7 bases align to TRBD2. This CDR3 comprises 17 residues. Germline V gene data show CDR1 as MNHEY and CDR2 as SVGEGT. Losses at the gene ends were 6 bases for V and 4 bases for J; bases not matched to a gene: 14.

The chain uses TRBV21-1 and TRBJ2-5; TRBD2, the table's D call, was not compared with the DNA. TRBV21-1 is noted as a pseudogene. The CDR3 runs 20 residues. CDR3 loop: CASIPEGYGLAGGPGETQYF. Here the CDR3 DNA reads TGTGCCAGCATCCCCGAGGGATACGGACTAGCGGGGGGCCCGGGGGAGACCCAGTACTTC.

The rearrangement links TRBV29-1 to TRBJ1-1; D gene uncertain. The germline gives CDR1 SQVTM, CDR2 ANQGSEA. The V end lost 6 bases, the J end lost 1 base, and 21 bases lay between the germline ends. The CDR3 has 16 amino acids. CDR3 coding DNA: TGCAGCGTCGCAAGAGGGAAGGGCCCCGAGAACACTGAAGCTTTCTTT. Its translation is CSVARGKGPENTEAFF.

The gene calls are TRBV29-1 and TRBJ1-2, with TRBD1 identical over 11 bases. Germline lookup yields CDR1 SQVTM and CDR2 ANQGSEA. This CDR3 spans 14 amino acids. The V gene end was trimmed by 6 bases and the J gene end by 8 bases; junction bases not matched to a gene: 11. CDR3 DNA: TGCAGCGTGGAACCGGGACAGGGGGATCAAGGCTACACCTTC. Translation gives CSVEPGQGDQGYTF.

The gene calls are TRBV5-4 and TRBJ1-2; 7 positions agree with TRBD1. CDR1 is SGHNT and CDR2 is YYREEE in the germline V gene (reference sequence). V was clipped by 4 bases and J by 8 bases; unmatched bases: 14. The CDR3 covers 15 residues. The CDR3 DNA sequence: TGTGCCAGCAGCGAGGAAACGGGACAGCCGTTGGGCTACACCTTC. Translating it yields CASSEETGQPLGYTF. Full variable domain (missing parts from reference TRBV5-4 and TRBJ1-2): ETGVTQSPTHLIKTRGQQVTLRCSSQSGHNTVSWYQQALGQGPQFIFQYYREEENGRGNFPPRFSGLQFPNYSSELNVNALELDDSALYLCASSEETGQPLGYTFGSGTRLTVV.

The rearrangement uses TRBV29-1 and TRBJ2-2, with D possibly matching TRBD1 (5 bases). V was cut by 5 bases and J by 3 bases, with 10 bases left in between. CDR3 length: 13 amino acids. CDR1 and CDR2 from the germline V gene are SQVTM and ANQGSEA. The CDR3 DNA follows: TGCAGCGTTCTCAGGGCCCACACCGGGGAGCTGTTTTTT. This encodes CSVLRAHTGELFF.

V and J are TRBV4-1 and TRBJ1-6; 8 positions agree with TRBD1. The CDR3 extends over 13 amino acids. The V gene's germline CDR1 is MGHRA and CDR2 YSYEKL. V was clipped by 7 bases and J by 10 bases; unmatched bases: 6. CDR3: CASTGPGGSPLHF. DNA for the CDR3: TGCGCCAGCACCGGGCCAGGGGGCTCACCCCTCCACTTT.

This chain joins TRBV27 and TRBJ1-5; 9 bases align to TRBD1. Germline V gene lookup returns CDR1 MNHEY and CDR2 SMNVEV (reference sequence). V gave up 5 bases and J gave up 11 bases; unmatched junction bases: 7. This CDR3 comprises 13 residues. The CDR3 nucleotides are TGTGCCAGCAGTGGACAGGGGTGGGAGGCCCAGCATTTT. Protein: CASSGQGWEAQHF.

V is TRBV19 and J is TRBJ1-2, with D possibly TRBD1 on 6 matching bases. This CDR3 contains 16 residues. The V and J ends lost 5 bases and 0 bases respectively, with 16 bases between them. Germline loops: CDR1 LNHDA, CDR2 SQIVND (reference sequence). The CDR3 region is CASSSTGPPTNYGYTF. The CDR3 bases are TGTGCCAGTAGTTCCACAGGGCCGCCAACTAACTATGGCTACACCTTC.

CDR3 amino acids: CASSQDGNGYTF. The DNA for the CDR3 is TGCGCCAGCAGCCAAGACGGGAATGGCTACACCTTC. V and J are TRBV4-3 and TRBJ1-2; D remains ambiguous. CDR1 LGHNA and CDR2 YSLEER come from the germline V gene. CDR3 length: 12 amino acids. V shed 0 bases and J shed 6 bases, with 5 bases lying between them.

In this sample, this clone turned up once. The J gene is TRBJ1-2, the V gene TRBV5-4, with 7 bases that match TRBD1. The CDR3 consists of 14 residues. Looked up from germline, CDR1 is SGHNT and CDR2 is YYREEE (reference sequence). Trimming at V came to 6 bases and at J to 0 bases, leaving 5 bases not matched to a gene. The CDR3 bases are TGTGCCAGCACCTACAGGGGCGCTAACTATGGCTACACCTTC. Its translation is CASTYRGANYGYTF.

This rearrangement joins TRBV5-5 to TRBJ2-3, with 7 bases lining up with TRBD1. Germline V gene sequence: CDR1 SGHKS, CDR2 YYEKEE (reference sequence). This CDR3 is 16 amino acids long. With 4 bases clipped from V and 0 bases from J, the junction kept 8 bases outside the gene matches. The CDR3: CASSLNPGQSTDTQYF. The DNA of the CDR3 is TGTGCCAGCAGCCTAAACCCGGGACAGAGCACAGATACGCAGTATTTT.